Each of the 29 T cell receptor beta chains below was sequenced from the same sample in a study of blood T cell repertoires in COVID-19. Sequencing was performed with immunoSEQ multiplex PCR; in TCRdb, only in-frame clones are kept and a portion is missing. The sample consists of 35,000 to 45,000 clones, around 85% of them appearing once. Sequenced input: peripheral blood. The receptors come from a woman aged 80 or over with acute or convalescent COVID-19.

CDR3 nucleotide sequence: TGTGCCAGCAGACCCCACCTAGCGGAAAGCTCCTACGAGCAGTACTTC. Translated: CASRPHLAESSYEQYF. This rearrangement joins TRBV5-5 to TRBJ2-7; 7 bases fit TRBD2. The CDR3 sequence is 16 residues long. V shed 5 bases and J 0 bases; nucleotides not matched to a gene: 11. Germline V CDR1 and CDR2: SGHKS, YYEKEE (reference sequence).

The chain recombines TRBV18 with TRBJ2-7, with 7 positions matching TRBD1. The CDR3 runs 14 residues. The germline CDR1 and CDR2 sequences are KGHSH and LQKENI. The V gene end was trimmed by 5 bases and the J gene end by 5 bases; junction bases not matched to a gene: 9. This CDR3 is CASSTGQDAHEQYF. The CDR3 DNA reads as TGTGCCAGCTCAACCGGACAGGACGCCCACGAGCAGTACTTC.

The V gene is TRBV18, the J gene TRBJ2-5; D call uncertain. The ends were cut back, 5 bases at V and 2 bases at J, with 3 bases in the middle. The CDR3 is made up of 11 amino acids. CDR1 and CDR2 from the germline V gene are KGHSH and LQKENI. The CDR3 sequence is CASSSQETQYF. The CDR3 region has the DNA TGTGCCAGCTCATCACAAGAGACCCAGTACTTC.

The chain couples TRBV10-2 to TRBJ2-3; possible D gene TRBD1, 5 bases. The CDR3 contains 14 residues. CDR1 is WSHSY, CDR2 SAAADI, per germline. The V end lost 7 bases, the J end lost 1 base, and 12 bases lay between the germline ends. The CDR3 nucleotides are TGCGCCAGCAAGGACATGCCGGGCACAGATACGCAGTATTTT. It is translated as CASKDMPGTDTQYF.

V gene TRBV7-8 combines with J gene TRBJ2-7; the D gene is possibly TRBD2 (6 bases). Germline V lookup: CDR1 SGHVS, CDR2 FQNEAQ. This CDR3 has 15 amino acids. Trimming shortened V by 4 bases and J by 2 bases, and 15 bases separated the two germline ends. The CDR3 is CASSYRDSLAYEQYF. DNA of the CDR3: TGTGCCAGCAGCTACCGGGACTCCCTGGCCTACGAGCAGTACTTC.

This chain links TRBV5-6 with TRBJ2-2, with TRBD2 matching over 7 bases. J lost 4 bases, V lost 0 bases, and 6 bases had no gene match. CDR1 SGHDT and CDR2 YYEEEE come from the germline V gene. The CDR3 has 16 residues. The CDR3 coding sequence is TGTGCCAGCAGCTTGGCGTTCAGCGGGACCACCGGGGAGCTGTTTTTT. Amino acids: CASSLAFSGTTGELFF.

This sequence joins TRBV7-8 and TRBJ2-7; 9 bases agree with TRBD2. This CDR3 contains 14 residues. CDR1 is SGHVS and CDR2 is FQNEAQ in the germline V gene. V shed 3 bases, J shed 2 bases, and the junction held 2 bases outside the gene matches. CDR3 amino acids: CASSFSSGTYEQYF. Written as DNA, the CDR3 is TGTGCCAGCAGCTTCTCTAGCGGGACCTACGAGCAGTACTTC. Drawing the rest from reference TRBV7-8 and TRBJ2-7, the complete variable domain is GAGVSQSPRYKVAKRGQDVALRCDPISGHVSLFWYQQALGQGPEFLTYFQNEAQLDKSGLPSDRFFAERPEGSVSTLKIQRTQQEDSAVYLCASSFSSGTYEQYFGPGTRLTVT.

The chain combines TRBV12-3 or TRBV12-4 with TRBJ2-7; possible D gene TRBD2, 5 bases. Trimming removed 6 bases from V and 3 bases from J, with 9 bases in between. This CDR3 has 12 residues. The DNA of the CDR3 is TGTGCCAGCAGCGTTCGGGGCTACGAGCAGTACTTC. Translated, it gives CASSVRGYEQYF.

The genes are TRBV18 and TRBJ2-4; 9 bases agree with TRBD2. Germline V gene data show CDR1 as KGHSH and CDR2 as LQKENI. The CDR3 runs to 15 residues. J gave up 4 bases and V 6 bases, and 7 bases lay outside the gene matches. This CDR3 reads CASSPGLAEKNIQYF. The CDR3 nucleotides read TGTGCCAGCTCGCCGGGACTAGCCGAAAAAAACATTCAGTACTTC.

The chain has TRBV28 and TRBJ2-3, with 10 bases that match TRBD2. This CDR3 is 17 amino acids long. Looked up from germline, CDR1 is MDHEN and CDR2 is SYDVKM. J lost 4 bases, V lost 4 bases, and 11 bases had no gene match. CDR3 in DNA: TGTGCCAGCAGTTCGGTCCCCCCTAGCGGGAGTGCAGATACGCAGTATTTT. Encoded protein: CASSSVPPSGSADTQYF.

The chain has TRBV5-1 and TRBJ2-2; TRBD1 is a possible D gene (5 bases). The ends were cut back, 0 bases at V and 9 bases at J, with 9 bases in the middle. Germline V gene sequence: CDR1 SGHRS, CDR2 YFSETQ. CDR3 size: 13 residues. The CDR3 DNA sequence: TGCGCCAGCAGCTTGGAGTGGGGCCGGGAGCTGTTTTTT. The encoded protein is CASSLEWGRELFF. The entire variable domain, with the rest obtained from reference TRBV5-1 and TRBJ2-2, is as follows: KAGVTQTPRYLIKTRGQQVTLSCSPISGHRSVSWYQQTPGQGLQFLFEYFSETQRNKGNFPGRFSGRQFSNSRSEMNVSTLELGDSALYLCASSLEWGRELFFGEGSRLTVL.

The V call is TRBV28, the J call TRBJ1-5; D call uncertain. Per germline, CDR1 MDHEN and CDR2 SYDVKM. This CDR3 has 15 amino acids. Trimming shortened V by 5 bases and J by 2 bases, and 13 bases separated the two germline ends. The CDR3 nucleotides read TGTGCCAGCAGTCCAAGCCCCCAGGGCAATCAGCCCCAGCATTTT. Translated: CASSPSPQGNQPQHF.

This sequence joins TRBV18 and TRBJ1-1; D ambiguous. Trimming left V 3 bases short and J 2 bases short, with 10 bases between. Germline lookup yields CDR1 KGHSH and CDR2 LQKENI. CDR3 length: 14 amino acids. CDR3 in DNA: TGTGCCAGCTCACCCGGAGGGCCCAACACTGAAGCTTTCTTT. It codes for CASSPGGPNTEAFF.

This chain connects TRBV5-4 to TRBJ2-7; TRBD1 agrees at 9 bases. This CDR3 region has 16 residues. V shed 0 bases and J 1 base; nucleotides not matched to a gene: 5. The germline CDR1 and CDR2 sequences are SGHNT and YYREEE (reference sequence). CDR3 coding DNA: TGTGCCAGCAGCTTGGATCCCGGGACAGGGTCCTACGAGCAGTACTTC. This gives the protein CASSLDPGTGSYEQYF.

The gene calls are TRBV6-5 and TRBJ1-6; maybe TRBD1 (5 bases). The germline gives CDR1 MNHEY, CDR2 SVGAGI. CDR3 length equals 15 residues. With 8 bases removed from V and 5 bases from J, the gap between germline ends came to 16 bases. CDR3 coding DNA: TGTGCCAGCTCCCCCGGGGGTCGAAATAATTCACCCCTCCACTTT. Residues: CASSPGGRNNSPLHF.

Details on this clone: Relative to the germline gene, one junction end is altered; a read error may explain this. This chain links TRBV11-2 with TRBJ1-4, with 7 bases aligning to TRBD1. CDR3 length: 14 residues. Germline V CDR1 and CDR2: SGHAT, FQNNGV. The CDR3 region has the DNA TGTGCCCGCAGCCAGACAGGGCCGGTTGGAAAACTGTTTTTT. This translates into CARSQTGPVGKLFF.

This chain connects TRBV12-5 to TRBJ1-3; TRBD1 might be the D (6 bases). Looked up from germline, CDR1 is LGHNT and CDR2 is FRNRAP. Trimming removed 5 bases from V and 0 bases from J, with 11 bases in between. The length of the CDR3 is 15 residues. The DNA for the CDR3 is TGTGCTAGTGGTACAGGACAGAGCTCTGGAAACACCATATATTTT. Amino acids: CASGTGQSSGNTIYF.

This clone is a singleton in its sample. This chain joins TRBV30 and TRBJ1-2, with D perhaps matching TRBD1 (5 bases). Germline V gives CDR1 GTSNPN, CDR2 SVGIG (reference sequence). Between the trimmed V and J ends, which lost 1 base and 4 bases, there was a span of 16 bases. The CDR3 contains 15 residues. In DNA, the CDR3 is TGTGCCTGGAGTGGGGGTTTCGGGGGTCGCTATGGCTACACCTTC. Translating gives CAWSGGFGGRYGYTF.

The chain carries TRBV3-1 (or the pseudogene TRBV3-2) and TRBJ1-3; 8 bases map to TRBD1. Germline CDR1 reads LGHDT; CDR2 reads YNNKEL (reference sequence). CDR3 length equals 16 residues. V trimming: 4 bases; J trimming: 0 bases; junction bases outside the gene matches: 5. CDR3 DNA sequence: TGTGCCAGCAGCCGTCGGGACAGGAGCTCTGGAAACACCATATATTTT. It yields the protein CASSRRDRSSGNTIYF.

The chain uses TRBV27 and TRBJ2-2, with 7 bases matching TRBD2. J was trimmed by 7 bases and V by 6 bases; bases with no gene match: 14. CDR3 length equals 16 residues. Germline lookup yields CDR1 MNHEY and CDR2 SMNVEV (reference sequence). DNA of the CDR3: TGTGCCAGCAGGGTGGGCGGGAGAATTAGGAGCGGGGAGCTGTTTTTT. Protein product: CASRVGGRIRSGELFF.

The chain couples TRBV9 to TRBJ1-3; 8 bases agree with TRBD1. Germline CDR1 reads SGDLS; CDR2 reads YYNGEE. The trim removed 0 bases at V and 4 bases at J, leaving 15 bases unmatched. The CDR3 is made up of 19 amino acids. This CDR3 reads CASSVDIWVSDRAGNTIYF. CDR3 sequence (DNA): TGTGCCAGCAGCGTAGATATTTGGGTGTCGGACAGGGCCGGAAACACCATATATTTT. The full variable domain, its missing parts supplied by reference TRBV9 and TRBJ1-3, is DSGVTQTPKHLITATGQRVTLRCSPRSGDLSVYWYQQSLDQGLQFLIQYYNGEERAKGNILERFSAQQFPDLHSELNLSSLELGDSALYFCASSVDIWVSDRAGNTIYFGEGSWLTVV.

The chain combines TRBV5-1 with TRBJ1-4; D ambiguous. CDR3 length: 15 residues. Germline CDR1 and CDR2: SGHRS and YFSETQ. The V end was cut by 2 bases, the J end by 5 bases, with 13 bases between. The CDR3 coding sequence is TGCGCCAGCAGCTTTGGACTTCTTCAGAATGAAAAACTGTTTTTT. This translates into CASSFGLLQNEKLFF.

The chain couples TRBV5-6 to TRBJ1-1; D is undetermined. Between the trimmed V and J ends, which lost 1 base and 0 bases, there was a span of 7 bases. The CDR3 has 14 amino acids. From germline, CDR1 is SGHDT and CDR2 YYEEEE. CDR3 coding DNA: TGTGCCAGCAGCTTGTACAACATGAACACTGAAGCTTTCTTT. This gives the protein CASSLYNMNTEAFF.

The rearrangement links TRBV7-9 to TRBJ2-3, with TRBD2 identical over 11 bases. Trimming took 0 bases from V and 2 from J; bases not matched to a gene: 4. This CDR3 has 17 amino acids. The germline gives CDR1 SEHNR, CDR2 FQNEAQ (reference sequence). The CDR3: CASSLAGTSGLTDTQYF. The CDR3 DNA sequence: TGTGCCAGCAGCTTAGCCGGGACTAGCGGACTCACAGATACGCAGTATTTT.

This rearrangement joins TRBV10-1 to TRBJ2-3, with 10 bases identical to TRBD1. Germline CDR1 reads WNHNN; CDR2 reads SYGVQD (reference sequence). Trimming took 6 bases from V and 5 from J; bases not matched to a gene: 5. CDR3 size: 14 residues. CDR3 sequence reads: CASRLGQGVDTQYF. The CDR3 DNA reads TGCGCCAGCAGGCTCGGACAGGGGGTAGATACGCAGTATTTT.

The chain joins TRBV27 to TRBJ2-3; D is perhaps TRBD1 (5 bases). V lost 10 bases and J 2 bases, leaving 13 bases between the germline ends. The CDR3 totals 13 residues. The germline CDR1 and CDR2 sequences are MNHEY and SMNVEV (reference sequence). The CDR3: CATKTDFTDTQYF. Written as DNA, the CDR3 is TGTGCCACCAAGACAGACTTCACAGATACGCAGTATTTT.

This chain connects TRBV6-5 to TRBJ1-1; TRBD1 matches 9 bases. The CDR3 spans 14 residues. Germline V gene lookup returns CDR1 MNHEY and CDR2 SVGAGI. V lost 6 bases, J lost 1 base, and 3 bases stayed unmatched. CDR3 nucleotides: TGTGCCAGCAGCTACAGGGGGCAGAACACTGAAGCTTTCTTT. This gives the protein CASSYRGQNTEAFF.

This clone was seen a single time. This chain connects TRBV19 to TRBJ1-5; 9 nucleotides match TRBD1. V was pared by 5 bases and J by 6 bases, with 8 bases of the junction left unmatched. The CDR3 is 15 amino acids. Germline CDR1 LNHDA, CDR2 SQIVND (reference sequence). The CDR3: CASSSGTGNSQPQHF. The CDR3, as DNA: TGTGCCAGTAGTTCCGGGACAGGGAATAGTCAGCCCCAGCATTTT. Full variable domain (outside the CDR3, taken from reference TRBV19 and TRBJ1-5): DGGITQSPKYLFRKEGQNVTLSCEQNLNHDAMYWYRQDPGQGLRLIYYSQIVNDFQKGDIAEGYSVSREKKESFPLTVTSAQKNPTAFYLCASSSGTGNSQPQHFGDGTRLSIL.

V is TRBV3-1 (or the pseudogene TRBV3-2) and J is TRBJ2-7; TRBD2 matches at 7 bases. Losses at the gene ends were 6 bases for V and 4 bases for J; bases not matched to a gene: 6. The CDR3 is 13 residues long. CDR1 and CDR2 from the germline V gene are LGHDT and YNNKEL (reference sequence). The CDR3 sequence is CASSPSSGYEQYF. DNA for the CDR3: TGTGCCAGCAGTCCCTCTAGCGGTTACGAGCAGTACTTC.